This T cell receptor beta chain emerged from a study of tumor-infiltrating lymphocytes in localized non-small cell lung cancer (dated by TCRdb to 2020 to 2022). About the full investigation: The cohort covered several histologies, both smokers and never-smokers, and patients whose samples were collected after neoadjuvant chemotherapy. Each patient provided resected tumor tissue plus uninvolved lung tissue from the same patient, with the uninvolved lung tissue described as non-adjacent to the tumor. The overall ICON cohort comprised 150 or so surgical patients with localized non-small cell lung cancer whose tumors were resected. The paired tumor versus uninvolved lung comparison of immunoSEQ T-cell fraction included some 54 patients. Flow cytometry, multiplex immunofluorescence, RNA-seq, exome sequencing and proteomics were applied to the same patients as TCR sequencing, which was one of several integrated assays.

The T-cell fraction in tumor and uninvolved lung tissue was obtained from TCR sequencing using the immunoSEQ assay. The paper's processing steps were these. For survival analysis, patients were divided into high (upper tertile) and low (lower two tertiles) T-cell fraction groups, which were compared by log-rank test. A signed-rank test was used to check for differences in T-cell fraction between paired tumor and uninvolved lung. The clones in this table, taken by TCRdb from immuneACCESS, are in-frame only. Not every clone is retained; where verified, under half of the shortfall comes from an unresolved V gene, and the cause of the rest is unknown. Clone size and the V and J calls come from that table; the DNA yielded D and trimming. The sample includes 10,000 to 15,000 clones, with 75% to 90% observed a single time. The ten largest clones take up around 3.7% of the sample. For this clone: There is no known antigen for this receptor. No base qualities exist here, and no much larger clone lies one base off it.

The first patient joined ICON in early 2016, and enrollment wrapped up when the last patient was enrolled in late 2018. Fresh tumor and matched uninvolved tissue for in-depth immune analyses, including TCR sequencing, were collected from a subcohort of around 76 patients. DNA for TCR sequencing was isolated from bulk tissue, and no cell sorting was done. Overall study outcomes, separate from this receptor: Assay coverage varied across patients depending on available tissue quantity, so only a subset of the cohort had TCR sequencing. Higher T cell infiltration in tumors than in uninvolved lung tissue was supported by TCRbeta sequencing, consistent with immunofluorescence CD3 counts. Because different assays used different pieces of the same tissue, intratumor heterogeneity could not be separated from technical variation. The TCR-derived T-cell fraction showed no difference between the flow cytometry-defined immunotypes IM1 (good prognosis) and IM2 (poor prognosis).

V lost 5 bases and J lost 5 bases; the stretch between them is 16 bases long. CDR1 SEHNR and CDR2 FQNEAQ were looked up in the germline V gene (reference sequence). Its CDR3 holds 14 amino acids, cysteine through phenylalanine. Only CDR3 DNA remains: 42 bases, in frame from the first base. The clonotype comes from a human donor with non-small cell lung cancer. The chain uses TRBV7-9 and TRBJ2-7, with the D segment identity uncertain. Source material: uninvolved lung tissue not adjacent to the tumor. DNA sequence: TGTGCCAGCAGCCTAACGTTCGAGCTAAACGAGCAGTACTTC. Its translation reads: CASSLTFELNEQYF.